One T cell receptor (beta chain) is described in this entry. Its cognate antigen is unknown. This specimen belongs to a study of shared clonotypes between healthy human individuals. General study findings and limits: Sharing across several donors was seen in 4% to 6.5% of naive CD4 clonotypes.

V shed 6 bases and J shed 6 bases, with 12 bases lying between them. The CDR3 is 12 residues long. Germline V gives CDR1 MGHDK, CDR2 SYGVNS. Every subset had its genomic DNA shared out evenly among several immunoSEQ plates. Under the authors' procedure: In the immunoSEQ data, sequences were junction-only and lacked quality scores, so filtering differed. The method was immunoSEQ multiplex PCR; TCRdb's version includes in-frame clones alone and lacks a portion of them. Clonal size and the V and J genes are those of that table, whereas D and trimming came from the DNA. The sample shows hundreds of thousands of clones, around 73% of them seen only once.

The TCR sequence derives from a woman in her 30s in good health. Sequencing was carried out using memory CD4+ T cells sorted from blood. The subset: CD45RA-negative fraction. V usage is TRBV25-1 and J usage is TRBJ2-7; D perhaps matches TRBD2 (5 bases). The CDR3 DNA sequence: TGTGCCAGCAGCGAACTAGAAATCGAGCAGTACTTC. Its translation is CASSELEIEQYF.